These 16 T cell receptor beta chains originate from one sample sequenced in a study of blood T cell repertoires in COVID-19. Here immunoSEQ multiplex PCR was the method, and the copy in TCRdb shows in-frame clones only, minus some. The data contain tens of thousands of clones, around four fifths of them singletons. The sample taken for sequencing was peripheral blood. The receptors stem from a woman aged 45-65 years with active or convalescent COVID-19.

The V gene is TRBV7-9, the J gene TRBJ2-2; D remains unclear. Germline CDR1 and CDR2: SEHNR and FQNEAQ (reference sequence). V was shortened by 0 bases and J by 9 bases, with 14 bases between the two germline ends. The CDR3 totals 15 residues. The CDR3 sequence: CASSLAPEQVRELFF. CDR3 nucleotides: TGTGCCAGCAGCTTAGCCCCAGAGCAGGTCCGGGAGCTGTTTTTT.

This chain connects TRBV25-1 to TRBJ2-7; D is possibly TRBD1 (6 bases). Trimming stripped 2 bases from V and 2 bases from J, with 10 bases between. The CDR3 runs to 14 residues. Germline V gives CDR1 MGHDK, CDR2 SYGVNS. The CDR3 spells CASSEGGQTYEQYF. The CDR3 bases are TGTGCCAGCAGTGAAGGAGGACAGACCTACGAGCAGTACTTC.

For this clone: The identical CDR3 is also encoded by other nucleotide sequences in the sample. DNA for the CDR3: TGTGCCAGCAGCCAAGGGCGCGGTTCTGAAGCTTTCTTT. It translates to CASSQGRGSEAFF. The rearrangement links TRBV3-1 (or the pseudogene TRBV3-2) to TRBJ1-1; no definite D call. This CDR3 spans 13 amino acids. The V gene's germline CDR1 is LGHDT and CDR2 YNNKEL (reference sequence). Trimming took 1 base from V and 6 from J, leaving 9 bases between them.

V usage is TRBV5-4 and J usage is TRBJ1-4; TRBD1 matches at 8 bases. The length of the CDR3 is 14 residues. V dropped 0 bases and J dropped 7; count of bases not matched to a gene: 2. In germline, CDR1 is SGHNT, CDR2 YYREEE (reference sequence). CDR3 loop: CASSLATGGEKLFF. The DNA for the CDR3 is TGTGCCAGCAGCTTGGCAACAGGGGGTGAAAAACTGTTTTTT.

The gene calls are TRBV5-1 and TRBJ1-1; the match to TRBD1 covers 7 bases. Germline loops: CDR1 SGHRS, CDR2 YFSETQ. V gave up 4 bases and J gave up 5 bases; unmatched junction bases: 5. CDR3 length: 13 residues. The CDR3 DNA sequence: TGCGCCAGCAGCCCTACAGGGGTAACTGAAGCTTTCTTT. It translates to CASSPTGVTEAFF.

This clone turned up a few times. Here the CDR3 reads CASSSLAGGSTDTQYF. CDR3 nucleotide sequence: TGTGCCAGTAGTAGCCTAGCGGGAGGGAGTACAGATACGCAGTATTTT. The gene calls are TRBV19 and TRBJ2-3; 12 bases match TRBD2. Germline CDR1 and CDR2: LNHDA and SQIVND (reference sequence). CDR3 size: 16 residues. After removal of 4 bases from V and 3 bases from J, the junction contained 5 bases not matched to a gene.

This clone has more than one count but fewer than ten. CDR3 DNA sequence: TGTGCCAGTGGACTAGCGAGCACCTACGAGCAGTACTTC. Its protein product is CASGLASTYEQYF. The chain links TRBV28 to TRBJ2-7; the match to TRBD2 covers 9 bases. J lost 2 bases, V lost 9 bases, and 5 bases had no gene match. This CDR3 has 13 amino acids. Germline V lookup: CDR1 MDHEN, CDR2 SYDVKM.

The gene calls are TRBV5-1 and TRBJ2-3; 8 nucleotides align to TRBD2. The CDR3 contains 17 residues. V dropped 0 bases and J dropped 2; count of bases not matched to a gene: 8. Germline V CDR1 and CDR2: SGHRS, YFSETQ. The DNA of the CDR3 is TGCGCCAGCAGCTTGGCCGGAGCGGGAGCCCCCACAGATACGCAGTATTTT. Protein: CASSLAGAGAPTDTQYF.

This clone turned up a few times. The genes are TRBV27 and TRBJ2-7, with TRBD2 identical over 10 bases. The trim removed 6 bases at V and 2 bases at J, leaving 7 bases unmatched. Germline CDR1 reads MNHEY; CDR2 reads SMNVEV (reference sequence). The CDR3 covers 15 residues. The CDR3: CASRITSGTTYEQYF. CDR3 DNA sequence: TGTGCCAGCAGGATTACTAGCGGGACTACCTACGAGCAGTACTTC.

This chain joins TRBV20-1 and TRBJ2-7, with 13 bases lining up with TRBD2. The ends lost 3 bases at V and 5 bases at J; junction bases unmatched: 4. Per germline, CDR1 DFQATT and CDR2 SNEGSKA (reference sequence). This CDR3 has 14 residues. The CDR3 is CSASRGLAGDEQYF. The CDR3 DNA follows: TGCAGTGCTAGTCGCGGACTAGCGGGAGACGAGCAGTACTTC.

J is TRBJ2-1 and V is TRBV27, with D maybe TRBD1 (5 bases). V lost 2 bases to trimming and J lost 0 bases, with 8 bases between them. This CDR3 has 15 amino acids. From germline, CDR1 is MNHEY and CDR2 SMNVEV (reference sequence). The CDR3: CASSLRQGSYNEQFF. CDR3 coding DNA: TGTGCCAGCAGTTTACGGCAGGGCTCCTACAATGAGCAGTTCTTC.

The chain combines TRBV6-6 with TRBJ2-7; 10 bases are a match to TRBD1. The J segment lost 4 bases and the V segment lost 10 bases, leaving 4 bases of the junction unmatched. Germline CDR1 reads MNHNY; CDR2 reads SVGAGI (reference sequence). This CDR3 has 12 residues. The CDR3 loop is CATRDRGYEQYF. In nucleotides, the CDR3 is TGTGCCACCCGGGACAGGGGTTACGAGCAGTACTTC.

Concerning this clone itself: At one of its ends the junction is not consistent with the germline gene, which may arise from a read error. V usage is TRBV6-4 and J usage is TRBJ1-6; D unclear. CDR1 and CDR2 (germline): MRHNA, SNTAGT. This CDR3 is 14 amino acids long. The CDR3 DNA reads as TGTGCCAGCAGTGTTGGATTCGGAGGTTCACTCCTCCACTTT. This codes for CASSVGFGGSLLHF.

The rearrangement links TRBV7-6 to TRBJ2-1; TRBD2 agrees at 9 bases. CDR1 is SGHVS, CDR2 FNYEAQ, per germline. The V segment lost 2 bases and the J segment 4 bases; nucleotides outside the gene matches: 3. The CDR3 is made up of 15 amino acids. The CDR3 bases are TGTGCCAGCAGCTTAATAGCGGGAGAGTACAATGAGCAGTTCTTC. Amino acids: CASSLIAGEYNEQFF.

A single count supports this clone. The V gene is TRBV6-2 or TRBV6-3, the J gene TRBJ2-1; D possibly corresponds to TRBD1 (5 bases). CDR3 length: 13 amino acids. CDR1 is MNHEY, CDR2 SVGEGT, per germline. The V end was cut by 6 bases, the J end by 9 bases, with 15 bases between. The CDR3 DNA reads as TGTGCCAGCAGCCAAAGGGGCTTGGGTGAGCAGTTCTTC. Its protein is CASSQRGLGEQFF.

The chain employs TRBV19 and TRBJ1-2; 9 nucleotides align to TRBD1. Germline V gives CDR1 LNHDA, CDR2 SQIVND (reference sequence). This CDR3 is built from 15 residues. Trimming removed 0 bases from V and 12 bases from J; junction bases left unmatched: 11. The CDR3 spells CASSIDLGQGRINTF. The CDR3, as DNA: TGTGCCAGTAGTATAGATCTTGGACAGGGGCGGATCAACACCTTC.